The 27 T cell receptor beta chains below were found in one sample sequenced in a study of T cells in Graves' hyperthyroidism and ophthalmopathy (dated by TCRdb to 2018 to 2020). Library preparation employed multiplex PCR. Sequenced on an Illumina HiSeq 2000. The TCR beta CDR3 regions were amplified from RNA transcripts. The first round of RT-PCR for the TCR CDR3 was performed with the HTBI primer set and the Qiagen OneStep RT-PCR kit. TCRdb applied fastp at Q25 and MiXCR to the public reads, then kept only in-frame beta chains. Rows matching on CDR3 protein sequence are summarized as one entry with the most common DNA and genes. The sample includes a few hundred thousand distinct CDR3 sequences, with 15% to 19% observed a single time. The ten largest clones represent roughly 15% of the sample. Sequencing was carried out using blood. These receptors all come from a woman aged 18-30 years with Graves' hyperthyroidism.

This chain joins TRBV19 and TRBJ2-7, with 7 bases identical to TRBD1. The CDR3 extends over 17 amino acids. V was pared by 6 bases and J by 5 bases, with 19 bases of the junction left unmatched. CDR1 is LNHDA and CDR2 is SQIVND in the germline V gene (reference sequence). CDR3 in DNA: TGTGCCAGTAGCACCCCAATGGGAACAGGGGCCGCCAACGAGCAGTACTTC. Residues: CASSTPMGTGAANEQYF.

Details on this clonotype: This could be a read error, since a much larger clone is one nucleotide away. The CDR3 sequence is CASSYGQGASNRPQHF. CDR3 in DNA: TGTGCCAGCAGTTACGGTCAAGGGGCTAGCAATCGGCCCCAGCATTTT. This chain uses TRBV6-5 with TRBJ1-5, with D tentatively TRBD1 (5 bases). The CDR3 runs to 16 residues. Germline loops: CDR1 MNHEY, CDR2 SVGAGI.

The chain recombines TRBV6-1 with TRBJ2-3, with TRBD2 matching 11 bases. The CDR3 has 16 residues. The V segment lost 4 bases and the J segment 2 bases; nucleotides outside the gene matches: 5. Germline loops: CDR1 MNHNS, CDR2 SASEGT. The CDR3 loop reads CASSATSGGFTDTQYF. For the CDR3, the DNA is TGTGCCAGCAGTGCCACTAGCGGGGGATTCACAGATACGCAGTATTTT.

The J gene is TRBJ1-1, the V gene TRBV9; D remains ambiguous. Germline values: CDR1 SGDLS, CDR2 YYNGEE. This CDR3 comprises 14 residues. V gave up 0 bases and J gave up 1 base, with 7 bases separating them. The CDR3 is CASSVEFTNTEAFF. DNA of the CDR3: TGTGCCAGCAGCGTAGAGTTCACGAACACTGAAGCTTTCTTT.

The chain uses TRBV7-9 and TRBJ1-4; weak D call: TRBD1 (5 bases). Trimming cost V 2 bases and J 7 bases, with 8 bases left between them. The length of the CDR3 is 13 residues. The V gene's germline CDR1 is SEHNR and CDR2 FQNEAQ (reference sequence). CDR3 in DNA: TGTGCCAGCAGCTTACGCACAGGTGAAAAACTGTTTTTT. Its translation is CASSLRTGEKLFF.

This clonotype was counted a few times. CDR3 protein: CASTKSRGDEQYF. The CDR3 coding sequence is TGCGCCAGCACCAAAAGCCGCGGGGACGAGCAGTACTTC. The chain has TRBV5-1 and TRBJ2-7; D is perhaps TRBD2 (6 bases). The CDR3 is made up of 13 amino acids. Germline V gene data show CDR1 as SGHRS and CDR2 as YFSETQ. V was shortened by 6 bases and J by 5 bases, with 15 bases between the two germline ends.

The chain has TRBV7-3 and TRBJ2-6, with D perhaps TRBD1 or TRBD2 (7 bases each). CDR3 length: 17 amino acids. V lost 4 bases, J lost 2 bases, and 15 bases lay in between. Germline CDR1 and CDR2: SGHTA and FQGTGA. CDR3 sequence: CASSSSAGGAGANVLTF. The CDR3 nucleotides read TGTGCCAGCAGCTCCTCCGCAGGGGGGGCTGGGGCCAACGTCCTGACTTTC.

About this clonotype itself: A much larger clone is a single base away; this may be a read error. The chain carries TRBV6-1 and TRBJ2-1; 11 nucleotides align to TRBD2. Germline V gives CDR1 MNHNS, CDR2 SASEGT. CDR3 length: 15 residues. Trimming removed 4 bases from V and 4 bases from J; junction bases left unmatched: 3. This chain's CDR3 is CASSVWTSGYNEQFF. CDR3 coding DNA: TGTGCCAGCAGTGTCTGGACTAGCGGGTACAATGAGCAGTTCTTC.

In its sample, this clonotype was seen many times. This chain connects TRBV11-3 to TRBJ2-3; no clear D gene. Germline V gene sequence: CDR1 SGHNT, CDR2 YENEEA. Trimming left V 1 base short and J 5 bases short, with 10 bases between. The CDR3 is 14 amino acids. This CDR3 is CASSLGGSRDTQYF. CDR3 coding DNA: TGTGCCAGCAGCTTAGGAGGTTCGAGAGATACGCAGTATTTT.

This chain uses TRBV6-5 with TRBJ1-4; the D is unclear. CDR3 length: 15 residues. V gave up 5 bases and J gave up 0 bases, with 10 bases separating them. Germline V gives CDR1 MNHEY, CDR2 SVGAGI. Here the CDR3 DNA reads TGTGCCAGCAGTCACATGGAGACAACTAATGAAAAACTGTTTTTT. It encodes CASSHMETTNEKLFF.

This clonotype was picked up a small number of times. The V gene is TRBV5-6, the J gene TRBJ2-1; TRBD2 might be the D (5 bases). The CDR3 length is 16 residues. The V and J ends lost 4 bases and 0 bases respectively, with 14 bases between them. Germline assignment: CDR1 SGHDT and CDR2 YYEEEE. CDR3 sequence reads: CASSLRADSSYNEQFF. The DNA of the CDR3 is TGTGCCAGCAGCCTGAGGGCGGATAGCTCCTACAATGAGCAGTTCTTC.

This clonotype has more than one count but fewer than ten. This chain joins TRBV4-1 and TRBJ1-5; 11 positions agree with TRBD1. V lost 2 bases to trimming and J lost 5 bases; unmatched junction nucleotides: 2. Germline loops: CDR1 MGHRA, CDR2 YSYEKL. CDR3 size: 15 residues. The CDR3 here is CASSQRTGGDQPQHF. CDR3 in DNA: TGCGCCAGCAGCCAAAGGACAGGGGGCGATCAGCCCCAGCATTTT.

This clonotype was seen at least ten times. V is TRBV7-2 and J is TRBJ2-4; 11 bases line up with TRBD2. The CDR3 has 19 amino acids. After removal of 5 bases from V and 0 bases from J, the junction contained 12 bases not matched to a gene. Germline values: CDR1 SGHTA, CDR2 FQGNSA. CDR3 sequence: CASSRQLGLADLAKNIQYF. The CDR3 region has the DNA TGTGCCAGCAGCCGACAGCTGGGACTAGCGGACCTAGCCAAAAACATTCAGTACTTC.

This chain connects TRBV7-6 to TRBJ2-7, with a tentative D call TRBD1 (5 bases). The CDR3 loop spans 16 amino acids. V shed 4 bases and J shed 2 bases, with 18 bases lying between them. Per the germline V gene, CDR1 is SGHVS and CDR2 is FNYEAQ. The CDR3 loop is CASSSRQPPNPYEQYF. The CDR3 DNA is TGTGCCAGCAGCTCTAGACAGCCACCGAACCCCTACGAGCAGTACTTC.

This clonotype has a handful of counts. The chain combines TRBV10-2 with TRBJ1-3, with TRBD1 matching over 9 bases. V lost 6 bases, J lost 5 bases, and 11 bases stayed unmatched. The CDR3 runs to 16 residues. Looked up from germline, CDR1 is WSHSY and CDR2 is SAAADI. The chain's CDR3 is CASSTYTGTGRNTIYF. CDR3 in DNA: TGCGCCAGCAGCACTTATACCGGGACAGGGAGAAACACCATATATTTT.

This clonotype appeared a few times. This chain joins TRBV3-1 and TRBJ1-6; TRBD1 matches at 8 bases. This CDR3 contains 15 residues. Germline trimming cut 4 bases from V and 8 bases from J; bases unmatched to any gene: 7. Germline V CDR1 and CDR2: LGHDT, YNNKEL (reference sequence). The CDR3 protein is CASSLGQGGYSPLHF. In DNA, the CDR3 is TGTGCCAGCAGCCTCGGACAGGGAGGGTATTCACCCCTCCACTTT.

This sequence joins TRBV15 and TRBJ1-5; 7 nucleotides agree with TRBD1. Unmatched junction bases numbered 6, after V lost 0 bases and J lost 4 bases. The germline CDR1 and CDR2 sequences are LNHNV and YYDKDF (reference sequence). This CDR3 has 16 residues. CDR3 residues: CATSRDPGGRNQPQHF. CDR3 DNA: TGTGCCACCAGCAGAGACCCAGGGGGTAGGAATCAGCCCCAGCATTTT.

This clonotype showed up many times. The genes are TRBV7-2 and TRBJ2-1; D may correspond to TRBD1 or TRBD2 (6 bases each). Trimming shortened V by 5 bases and J by 2 bases, and 13 bases separated the two germline ends. Germline lookup yields CDR1 SGHTA and CDR2 FQGNSA. The CDR3 sequence is 15 residues long. CDR3 sequence (DNA): TGTGCCAGCAGCCTTAGGGGGGTCGCCTACAATGAGCAGTTCTTC. Its protein is CASSLRGVAYNEQFF.

The rearrangement joins TRBV15 to TRBJ2-5; perhaps D is TRBD1 or TRBD2 (5 bases each). Deletions cut 2 bases from V and 2 bases from J, with 9 bases between. Germline assignment: CDR1 LNHNV and CDR2 YYDKDF (reference sequence). This CDR3 has 14 amino acids. The CDR3 DNA reads TGTGCCACCAGCAGACAGGGAGTACAAGAGACCCAGTACTTC. It encodes CATSRQGVQETQYF.

This clonotype was seen more than once but under ten times. J is TRBJ2-1 and V is TRBV7-2; perhaps TRBD1 as D (6 bases). Looked up from germline, CDR1 is SGHTA and CDR2 is FQGNSA. V was trimmed by 4 bases and J by 0 bases, leaving 10 bases between them. The CDR3 consists of 15 residues. The CDR3 protein is CASSSRGVSYNEQFF. The CDR3 DNA sequence: TGTGCCAGCAGCTCCAGGGGTGTCTCCTACAATGAGCAGTTCTTC.

This clonotype was picked up many times. The junction departs from germline at one end; a sequencing error may be responsible. This chain connects TRBV7-3 to TRBJ2-1; 16 nucleotides agree with TRBD2. The germline CDR1 and CDR2 sequences are SGHTA and FQGTGA. This CDR3 contains 17 residues. DNA of the CDR3: TGTGCCAGCAGCCTAACGGGGACTAGCGGGAGGGCCAATGAGCAGTTCTTC. It yields the protein CASSLTGTSGRANEQFF.

This clonotype appeared a few times. The rearrangement links TRBV20-1 to TRBJ2-2, with a possible D match to TRBD2 (5 bases). This CDR3 has 14 amino acids. In germline, CDR1 is DFQATT, CDR2 SNEGSKA (reference sequence). In DNA, the CDR3 is TGCAGCGTAACAGCGGCTGCGAACACCGGGGAGCTGTTTTTT. This sequence encodes CSVTAAANTGELFF.

CDR3 region: CASSLRISGGANTGELFF. DNA for the CDR3: TGTGCCAGCAGCTTAAGGATTAGCGGGGGCGCGAACACCGGGGAGCTGTTTTTT. This chain links TRBV7-6 with TRBJ2-2, with 9 bases matching TRBD2. The V and J ends lost 2 bases and 0 bases, in that order; junction bases with no gene match: 7. This CDR3 contains 18 residues. CDR1 and CDR2 (germline): SGHVS, FNYEAQ.

This clonotype has ten or more counts. The DNA for the CDR3 is TGTGCCAGCAGTTATCAAGGGTCCAATGAGCAGTTCTTC. Protein sequence: CASSYQGSNEQFF. The chain couples TRBV6-1 to TRBJ2-1; D remains ambiguous. V gave up 5 bases and J gave up 6 bases, with 11 bases separating them. Per the germline V gene, CDR1 is MNHNS and CDR2 is SASEGT. The CDR3 sequence is 13 residues long.

This clonotype was detected only a few times. The J gene is TRBJ1-4, the V gene TRBV6-6; D ambiguous. The germline V and J ends were trimmed by 2 bases and 6 bases, with 19 bases remaining between them. From germline, CDR1 is MNHNY and CDR2 SVGAGI (reference sequence). CDR3 size: 17 residues. CDR3 sequence reads: CASSYPLSALGDEKLFF. The DNA of the CDR3 is TGTGCCAGCAGTTACCCCTTGTCTGCTTTGGGAGATGAAAAACTGTTTTTT.

This clonotype was found a few times. The chain combines TRBV7-9 with TRBJ2-3; D ambiguous. This CDR3 contains 12 residues. V was clipped by 5 bases and J by 7 bases, with 10 bases between them. CDR1 is SEHNR, CDR2 FQNEAQ, per germline (reference sequence). CDR3 sequence (DNA): TGTGCCAGCAGCGAAAACCTGTATACGCAGTATTTT. This encodes CASSENLYTQYF.

This clonotype was picked up many times. The chain couples TRBV20-1 to TRBJ2-1, with 10 bases matching TRBD2. From germline, CDR1 is DFQATT and CDR2 SNEGSKA (reference sequence). The CDR3 runs 16 residues. V shed 3 bases, J shed 0 bases, and the junction held 5 bases outside the gene matches. In nucleotides, the CDR3 is TGCAGTGCTAGCGCGAGCGGGAGGGCCTCCTACAATGAGCAGTTCTTC. This codes for CSASASGRASYNEQFF.